These 18 T cell receptor beta chains were sequenced from one sample in a study of human T cells and chemical hapten exposure (dated by TCRdb to the early 2020s). Per the publication, the time point label means: patch test 2, 6 weeks after DPC sensitization. The sample's treatment or condition label is to be understood as: therapeutic diphenylcyclopropenone sensitization with weekly scalp DPC. Library creation used RACE. Data came from a NextSeq 500. Through fastp at Q25 and MiXCR, TCRdb rebuilt clones from the public reads, retaining in-frame beta chains. Every entry covers one CDR3 protein and lists the most common genes and DNA from its rows. This sample holds approximately 95,000 distinct CDR3 sequences; about an eighth were observed only once. About 3% of the sample is held by the ten biggest clonotypes. Material: whole blood, obtained in connection with sensitization to the hapten diphenylcyclopropenone (DPC). The receptor source for this set is a middle-aged woman with alopecia areata. Some clones in this sample may be carry-over from other donors' samples.

The chain couples TRBV9 to TRBJ1-3, with 12 bases lining up with TRBD1. Germline assignment: CDR1 SGDLS and CDR2 YYNGEE. V shed 0 bases and J 0 bases; nucleotides not matched to a gene: 7. The length of the CDR3 is 19 residues. The CDR3 region has the DNA TGTGCCAGCAGCGTAGCTTTGTCGGGACAGGGGGCCTCTGGAAACACCATATATTTT. Protein product: CASSVALSGQGASGNTIYF.

V is TRBV6-1 and J is TRBJ2-2; possible D gene TRBD1, 5 bases. CDR1 and CDR2 from the germline V gene are MNHNS and SASEGT. This CDR3 has 16 residues. V was trimmed by 2 bases and J by 0 bases, leaving 10 bases between them. The CDR3 region has the DNA TGTGCCAGCAGTGAAAGAAGGGGATCGAACACCGGGGAGCTGTTTTTT. Translating it yields CASSERRGSNTGELFF.

This clonotype turned up a few times. The genes are TRBV12-3 or TRBV12-4 and TRBJ2-5; 14 nucleotides align to TRBD2. After removal of 3 bases from V and 2 bases from J, the junction contained 2 bases not matched to a gene. This CDR3 is 16 amino acids long. The CDR3 reads CASSFGTSGGQETQYF. The CDR3 DNA follows: TGTGCCAGCAGTTTCGGGACTAGCGGGGGACAAGAGACCCAGTACTTC.

J is TRBJ2-5 and V is TRBV11-2; 7 positions match TRBD2. The CDR3 totals 16 residues. The germline gives CDR1 SGHAT, CDR2 FQNNGV. V was clipped by 1 base and J by 4 bases; unmatched bases: 9. CDR3 coding DNA: TGTGCCAGCAGCTTAGGCACGGGCGGGAGAAGAGAGACCCAGTACTTC. The encoded protein is CASSLGTGGRRETQYF.

The sample holds many counts of this clonotype. The rearrangement joins TRBV27 to TRBJ2-1; no definite D call. CDR3 length: 15 amino acids. V gave up 2 bases and J gave up 5 bases, with 13 bases separating them. CDR1 is MNHEY, CDR2 SMNVEV, per germline (reference sequence). For the CDR3, the DNA is TGTGCCAGCAGTTTAAGGCCCCTTGGGGACAATGAGCAGTTCTTC. The encoded protein is CASSLRPLGDNEQFF.

This clonotype was picked up a small number of times. V is TRBV29-1 and J is TRBJ1-3, with 8 bases matching TRBD1. CDR3 size: 15 residues. V lost 0 bases and J lost 10; bases outside the gene matches: 11. From germline, CDR1 is SQVTM and CDR2 ANQGSEA. DNA for the CDR3: TGCAGCGTTGAAGATACAGGACAGGGAATTCGTACCATATATTTT. Translation gives CSVEDTGQGIRTIYF.

This clonotype was recorded at least ten times. This chain uses TRBV9 with TRBJ2-7; 7 positions match TRBD1. Losses at the gene ends were 1 base for V and 6 bases for J; bases not matched to a gene: 13. Germline CDR1 and CDR2: SGDLS and YYNGEE. The length of the CDR3 is 16 residues. The CDR3 sequence: CASSVSLPGTASEQYF. The CDR3 nucleotides read TGTGCCAGCAGCGTAAGCCTCCCCGGGACAGCCAGCGAGCAGTACTTC.

The table lists this clonotype with a few counts. The chain carries TRBV21-1 and TRBJ1-3; the table's D gene call, TRBD1, was not cross checked with the DNA. TRBV21-1 is reported as a pseudogene. The CDR3 extends over 16 amino acids. CDR3 protein: CASSKAGTDRSSPIYF. The CDR3 nucleotides read TGTGCCAGCAGCAAAGCAGGGACAGATCGGAGTTCCCCCATATATTTT.

A few counts support this clonotype. V is TRBV5-6 and J is TRBJ2-7, with a weak D call TRBD1 (5 bases). This CDR3 comprises 12 residues. The V and J ends lost 4 bases and 10 bases respectively, with 15 bases between them. Germline V CDR1 and CDR2: SGHDT, YYEEEE. The CDR3 sequence is CASSPIGAPQYF. The CDR3 DNA sequence: TGTGCCAGCAGCCCTATAGGGGCCCCTCAGTACTTC.

This clonotype occurred many times. V gene TRBV29-1 combines with J gene TRBJ1-1, with D uncertain. The CDR3 contains 11 residues. Germline CDR1 reads SQVTM; CDR2 reads ANQGSEA. Trimming left V 0 bases short and J 11 bases short, with 10 bases between. The chain's CDR3 is CSVEDFPWAFF. In nucleotides, the CDR3 is TGCAGCGTTGAAGATTTCCCTTGGGCTTTCTTT.

The chain is built from TRBV7-7 and TRBJ2-1; D is undetermined. The length of the CDR3 is 13 residues. The V gene's germline CDR1 is SSHAT and CDR2 FNYEAQ (reference sequence). With 5 bases removed from V and 5 bases from J, the gap between germline ends came to 10 bases. CDR3 nucleotides: TGTGCCAGCAGCCCTGGACCAAACAATGAGCAGTTCTTC. Translation gives CASSPGPNNEQFF.

The sample holds many counts of this clonotype. V gene TRBV12-2 combines with J gene TRBJ2-1; the table's D gene call, TRBD2, was not cross checked with the DNA. TRBV12-2 is a recognized pseudogene. The CDR3 has 18 amino acids. The CDR3 protein is CASRTGTSGAVRYNEQFF. The CDR3 bases are TGTGCAAGTCGGACAGGGACTAGCGGGGCGGTTCGCTACAATGAGCAGTTCTTC.

This clonotype came up many times. This sequence joins TRBV11-2 and TRBJ2-5; D call uncertain. CDR3 length: 11 residues. CDR1 and CDR2 (germline): SGHAT, FQNNGV. Trimming shortened V by 5 bases and J by 5 bases, and 6 bases separated the two germline ends. This CDR3 reads CASSTLETQYF. As DNA, the CDR3 is TGTGCCAGCAGCACCCTGGAGACCCAGTACTTC. The full variable domain, its missing parts supplied by reference TRBV11-2 and TRBJ2-5, is EAGVAQSPRYKIIEKRQSVAFWCNPISGHATLYWYQQILGQGPKLLIQFQNNGVVDDSQLPKDRFSAERLKGVDSTLKIQPAKLEDSAVYLCASSTLETQYFGPGTRLLVL.

This clonotype was counted a few times. The rearrangement uses TRBV20-1 and TRBJ2-5; 9 nucleotides line up with TRBD2. The CDR3 is 14 amino acids. Trimming took 3 bases from V and 6 from J; bases not matched to a gene: 8. CDR1 DFQATT and CDR2 SNEGSKA come from the germline V gene (reference sequence). The CDR3 spells CSASLAGASKTQYF. The CDR3 nucleotides read TGCAGTGCTAGCTTAGCGGGGGCTTCGAAGACCCAGTACTTC.

The sample holds many counts of this clonotype. This chain uses TRBV7-2 with TRBJ2-1, with D unresolved. V lost 8 bases to trimming and J lost 8 bases, with 4 bases between them. Germline CDR1 SGHTA, CDR2 FQGNSA. The CDR3 length is 9 residues. The CDR3 DNA reads as TGTGCCAGCGGCTATGAGCAGTTCTTC. Protein sequence: CASGYEQFF.

V and J are TRBV12-3 or TRBV12-4 and TRBJ1-5; tentatively, D is TRBD1 (5 bases). The CDR3 has 15 residues. The V and J ends lost 6 bases and 3 bases respectively, with 15 bases between them. CDR3: CASRLRDGFNQPQHF. The CDR3 DNA sequence: TGTGCCAGCAGACTCCGGGACGGCTTCAATCAGCCCCAGCATTTT.

CDR3 sequence: CASRPQEGGDTGELFF. For the CDR3, the DNA is TGTGCCAGCAGACCTCAGGAGGGAGGTGACACCGGGGAGCTGTTTTTT. This chain uses TRBV2 with TRBJ2-2, with D possibly TRBD2 on 6 matching bases. The CDR3 totals 16 residues. The V gene's germline CDR1 is SNHLY and CDR2 FYNNEI. Trimming left V 6 bases short and J 3 bases short, with 17 bases between.

This clonotype was observed a few times. The gene calls are TRBV4-3 and TRBJ2-1; D not certain. The CDR3 totals 15 residues. V shed 0 bases and J shed 9 bases, with 15 bases lying between them. Germline CDR1 and CDR2: LGHNA and YSLEER. Here the CDR3 reads CASSQEPGSRSEQFF. In DNA, the CDR3 is TGCGCCAGCAGCCAAGAGCCCGGGTCGCGGAGTGAGCAGTTCTTC.